This note documents a single T cell receptor beta chain sequence. Its antigen has not been determined. This sample was taken from a study of monozygotic twins with inflammatory bowel disease (dated by TCRdb to the late 2010s). At the level of the whole study: The full study comprised 30 or so monozygotic twin pairs: nine German pairs (four IBD-concordant, five IBD-discordant) and 19 IBD-discordant Danish pairs. The search for disease-associated traits relied mainly on comparing IBD patients with their genetically identical healthy co-twins within discordant pairs. Each individual had, on average, about 151 000 unique TCRalpha sequences and 181 000 unique TCRbeta sequences available for analysis.

Library generation was performed with 5' RACE. For each TCR library, 3,000 to 4,000 ng of total RNA was used. For each sample, cDNA was synthesized in eight separate reactions using SMARTScribe reverse transcriptase. During cDNA synthesis, template switching was used to introduce unique molecular identifiers that contained a 6-nucleotide sample barcode. TCRalpha and TCRbeta cDNA was amplified in two nested PCRs of around 15 and 9 cycles, and bead purification was carried out after each PCR. Before amplification, cDNA was treated with uracil DNA-glycosylase and purified using the QIAquick PCR purification kit. The second PCR added Illumina TruSeq-compatible adapters along with sample-specific barcodes. TapeStation and Qubit were used to check library quality and concentration, and 4 to 6.5 ng of each library went into the pool. Sequencing of the pooled libraries was done on an Illumina HiSeq2500 single-index Rapid Run using custom sequencing primers and 2 x 100 bp reads. Concerning the study's data processing: MiGEC version 1.2.6 was used for UMI-based consensus assembly, which corrected PCR and sequencing errors. MiXCR version 2.1.1 handled V(D)J alignment, clonotype assembly and CDR3 extraction. Normalisation of gene usage, clonotype sharing and MAIT/NKT TCR abundance was achieved by analysing the top 1000, 10 000 and 20 000 clonotypes per sample. After downsampling to 27 000 UMIs, diversity was calculated as the inverse Simpson index using the vegan R package. Statistical testing used paired Mann-Whitney U tests on the discordant twin pairs and applied Benjamini-Hochberg correction for multiple testing. TCRdb reprocessed the reads, reporting each CDR3 protein sequence once and no DNA. The V and J calls shown here were made by TCRdb, not taken from the authors' results. The table for this sample records about 420,000 distinct CDR3 sequences. Around 2.4% of the sample is held by the ten biggest clonotypes.

CDR3 length: 15 amino acids, cysteine to phenylalanine. No DNA sequence was recorded. The CDR1 and CDR2 encoded by the germline V gene are MNHEY and SVGAGI. From each donor, a roughly 2.5 ml peripheral blood sample was collected into PAXgene tubes and stored at -80 degrees C. Without any T cell sorting, total RNA was extracted from whole blood using the PAXgene blood miRNA kit on an automated QIAcube. Peripheral blood from monozygotic twin pairs who were concordant or discordant for inflammatory bowel disease underwent deep TCRalpha and TCRbeta repertoire profiling using unique molecular barcoding. Smoking habits were recorded for all twin pairs, and each individual was classified as a current, former or never smoker. The full study reports these points: Fewer clonotypes were shared with other individuals by IBD patients than by healthy twins, most markedly in patients showing signs of disease activity. The results gave no support for a single strong signal or clonotype linked to IBD. Repertoire similarity did not differ between concordant and discordant twins, possibly due to limited statistical power. The analysis was unable to tell different T cell subtypes apart. Because patients were on differing immunosuppressive treatments, the repertoires may have picked up extra background noise and inter-individual variability. TCRbeta repertoire diversity, by inverse Simpson index, was decreased in IBD patients compared with their healthy co-twins.

The TCR originated in a human donor with ulcerative colitis or Crohn's disease, or a healthy co-twin of an affected twin (not recorded which). The sequence joins TRBV6-5 to TRBJ2-1. Sequencing was done on a sample of blood. The CDR3 protein: CASSYSPQVYNEQFF.